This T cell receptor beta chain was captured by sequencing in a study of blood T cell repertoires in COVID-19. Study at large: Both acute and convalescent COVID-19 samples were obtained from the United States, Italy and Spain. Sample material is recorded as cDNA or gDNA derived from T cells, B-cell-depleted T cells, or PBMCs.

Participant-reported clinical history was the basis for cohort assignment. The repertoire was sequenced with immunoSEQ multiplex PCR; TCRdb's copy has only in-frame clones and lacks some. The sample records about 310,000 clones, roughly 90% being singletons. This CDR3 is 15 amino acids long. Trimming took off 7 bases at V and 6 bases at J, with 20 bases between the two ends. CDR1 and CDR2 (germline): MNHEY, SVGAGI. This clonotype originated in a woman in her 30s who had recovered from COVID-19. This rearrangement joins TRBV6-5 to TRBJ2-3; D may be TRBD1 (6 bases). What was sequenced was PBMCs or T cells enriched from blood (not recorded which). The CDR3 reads CASNTRRGVADTQYF. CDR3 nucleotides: TGTGCCAGCAATACCCGCAGGGGAGTTGCTGATACGCAGTATTTT.